Shown below are 4 T cell receptor beta chains from a single sample sequenced in a study of T cell responses to AZD1222 COVID-19 vaccine. Clones were sequenced by immunoSEQ multiplex PCR, and TCRdb holds only the in-frame ones, with some missing. The sample lists 73,000 or so clones, 80% occurring once. Sequencing used peripheral blood, obtained 28 days after the second AZD1222 dose. The receptors here all came from an adult who received the AZD1222 COVID-19 vaccine.

The chain couples TRBV7-2 to TRBJ2-5; D is perhaps TRBD1 or TRBD2 (5 bases each). Germline V CDR1 and CDR2: SGHTA, FQGNSA. The CDR3 length is 14 residues. V lost 1 base to trimming and J lost 5 bases, with 11 bases between them. The CDR3 DNA follows: TGTGCCAGCAGCTTAGTGGGGGTCCGGGAGACCCAGTACTTC. It is translated as CASSLVGVRETQYF.

CDR3 DNA: TGTGCCAGCAGCCTTACCGCGAACACCGGGGAGCTGTTTTTT. Residues: CASSLTANTGELFF. The chain employs TRBV5-5 and TRBJ2-2, with D unclear. Trimming cost V 4 bases and J 0 bases, with 7 bases left between them. The CDR3 runs to 14 residues. The germline CDR1 and CDR2 sequences are SGHKS and YYEKEE (reference sequence).

The gene calls are TRBV3-1 (or the pseudogene TRBV3-2) and TRBJ2-2, with D maybe TRBD2 (5 bases). The germline CDR1 and CDR2 sequences are LGHDT and YNNKEL (reference sequence). V dropped 1 base and J dropped 5 bases, with 8 bases sitting between them. This CDR3 is 14 amino acids long. CDR3 DNA sequence: TGTGCCAGCAGCCAAGGGACTCGTACCGGGGAGCTGTTTTTT. It is translated as CASSQGTRTGELFF.

This clone was counted a few times. This rearrangement joins TRBV5-1 to TRBJ2-1; D unclear. V was shortened by 6 bases and J by 0 bases, with 10 bases between the two germline ends. Germline values: CDR1 SGHRS, CDR2 YFSETQ. The CDR3 is 14 amino acids. Here the CDR3 DNA reads TGCGCCAGCACAGAGCAAAGCTCCTACAATGAGCAGTTCTTC. Its protein is CASTEQSSYNEQFF.